Listed below are T cell receptor beta chains from one sample, sequenced in a study of T cells after yellow fever vaccination. TCRdb fed the 5' RACE reads into MiXCR, producing one record per CDR3 protein. The sample shows under 150,000 distinct CDR3 sequences, over 12% of them seen only once. Here the sequenced sample was CD8+ T cells sorted from PBMCs, taken 5 days after the yellow fever booster vaccination. The source is a man younger than 35 who received the YFV17D yellow fever vaccine. CDR3s include the opening cysteine and the closing phenylalanine or tryptophan. A D gene is named only where the DNA matches it firmly. Not all rows give a size; the values are once, few, many and, for expanded clones, a class.

>TRBV20-1|TRBJ2-3|-|-
TGCAGTGCTAGAGATCGGAGCGGTGATACGCAGTATTTT
CSARDRSGDTQYF
>TRBV4-3|TRBJ2-3|TRBD1|many
TGCGCCAGCAGGAAGTCCGGGACAGGAGTCACAGATACGCAGTATTTT
CASRKSGTGVTDTQYF
>TRBV11-2|TRBJ2-1|TRBD1|few
TGTGCCAGCAGCCCCCAGGGGGCAGGATACAATGAGCAGTTCTTC
CASSPQGAGYNEQFF
>TRBV27|TRBJ1-2|-|few
TGTGCCAGCAGTCCCTTAGACAGCAACTATGGCTACACCTTC
CASSPLDSNYGYTF
>TRBV4-1|TRBJ2-5|TRBD1|few
TGCGCCAGCAGCCAAGCAACCGGGACAGGGGAAGAGACCCAGTACTTC
CASSQATGTGEETQYF
>TRBV19|TRBJ2-7|-|-
TGTGCCAGTACCATTGACAAGTTCTCCTACGAGCAGTACTTC
CASTIDKFSYEQYF
>TRBV20-1|TRBJ2-3|-|-
TGCAGTGCTTTTAGGCGTGGGGATACGCAGTATTTT
CSAFRRGDTQYF
>TRBV12-3/TRBV12-4|TRBJ2-1|TRBD2|-
TGTGCCAGCCTTCTAGCGGGGGGGTCGGATGAGCAGTTCTTC
CASLLAGGSDEQFF
>TRBV5-1|TRBJ2-2|-|-
TGCGCCAGCAGCCCGGTCCAGTTTACCGGGGAGCTGTTTTTT
CASSPVQFTGELFF
>TRBV5-1|TRBJ2-7|-|few
TGCGCCAGCAGCTTGGTTGCTCCCAGGGGACCCTACGAGCAGTACTTC
CASSLVAPRGPYEQYF
>TRBV4-2|TRBJ2-3|TRBD2|-
TGTGCCAGCAGCCATGACGCGGGGGGGGCTGAAGATACGCAGTATTTT
CASSHDAGGAEDTQYF
>TRBV4-1|TRBJ2-3|TRBD1|-
TGCGCCAGCAGCCAAGATGGCAGGGGGACAGATACGCAGTATTTT
CASSQDGRGTDTQYF
>TRBV25-1|TRBJ2-1|-|few
TGTGCCAGCAGTGAACCCGGCCTATGGGGTGAGCAGTTCTTC
CASSEPGLWGEQFF
>TRBV7-2|TRBJ2-1|-|few
TGTGCCAGCAGCTTAGCGCCGCACAATGAGCAGTTCTTC
CASSLAPHNEQFF
>TRBV5-6|TRBJ2-1|TRBD2|-
TGTGCCAGCAGCCCGGGACTAGACCTTGAGCAGTTCTTC
CASSPGLDLEQFF
>TRBV5-1|TRBJ1-1|TRBD1|-
TGCGCCAGCAGCGTTACCGGGACAGTGGATACTGAAGCTTTCTTT
CASSVTGTVDTEAFF
>TRBV6-6|TRBJ1-5|-|few
TGTGCCAGCAGTTTGGACAGCGTAGTGTATCCCCAGCATTTT
CASSLDSVVYPQHF
>TRBV9|TRBJ1-1|-|once
TGTGCCAGCAGTTCTCGGACGGTTCGTGAAGCTTTCTTT
CASSSRTVREAFF
>TRBV4-2|TRBJ2-7|-|few
TGTGCCAGCAGCCAAGCGTTAGGGAGGAACGAGCAGTACTTC
CASSQALGRNEQYF
>TRBV12-3/TRBV12-4|TRBJ2-2|-|many
TGTGCCAGCACCGTCGGCCGGGAGCTGTTTTTT
CASTVGRELFF
>TRBV11-2|TRBJ2-3|-|few
TGTGCCAGCAGCCCCCTAGCAGATACGCAGTATTTT
CASSPLADTQYF
>TRBV15|TRBJ1-2|-|-
TGTGCCACCAGCAGAGAGTCAGGGGCAATCTATGGCTACACCTTC
CATSRESGAIYGYTF